This T cell receptor (beta chain) appears in the sequencing data of a study of technical replicates of blood from four donors. With V trimmed by 0 bases and J by 4 bases, 2 bases remained unmatched. CDR1 and CDR2 (germline): SGHRS, YFSETQ. This CDR3 has 15 residues. Assay: immunoSEQ multiplex PCR; the TCRdb copy retains only in-frame clones and omits some. The table lists tens of thousands of clones, around 88% of them singletons. Sequenced input: PBMCs. This TCR came from a human donor in good health. Some clones in this sample may be carry-over from other donors' samples. This rearrangement joins TRBV5-1 to TRBJ2-2, with 8 bases that match TRBD1. For the CDR3, the DNA is TGCGCCAGCAGCTTGGGGACAGGGAGCACCGGGGAGCTGTTTTTT. Translation: CASSLGTGSTGELFF.